Each of the 20 T cell receptor beta chains below was sequenced from the same sample in a study of T cell repertoires in cytomegalovirus infection. Via MiXCR, TCRdb re-called the reads, giving one row per CDR3 protein. Here the sample spans a few hundred thousand distinct CDR3 sequences, 40% being singletons. For these TCRs, the target antigens are not known. The sample here was cultured PBMCs, taken from culture after CMV antigen stimulation. These TCRs come from a human donor in good health (CMV status not recorded). Some clones in this sample may be carry-over from other donors' samples.

Turning to this clonotype: A clone one base away is much larger, so this may be a read error. As DNA, the CDR3 is TGTGCCAGCAGCCGAGACAGGGACGATCAGTCCCAGCATTTT. This encodes CASSRDRDDQSQHF. V is TRBV7-2 and J is TRBJ1-5, with 7 nucleotides matching TRBD1. CDR3 length: 14 amino acids. Germline loops: CDR1 SGHTA, CDR2 FQGNSA.

A few counts support this clonotype. The rearrangement joins TRBV7-9 to TRBJ2-7; 12 bases are shared with TRBD2. CDR1 is SEHNR, CDR2 FQNEAQ, per germline (reference sequence). J gave up 4 bases and V 1 base, and 2 bases lay outside the gene matches. This CDR3 spans 15 amino acids. The CDR3 reads CASSLVTSGSYEQYF. The CDR3 DNA follows: TGTGCCAGCAGCTTAGTGACTAGCGGGAGTTACGAGCAGTACTTC.

The chain recombines TRBV7-2 with TRBJ2-7, with D unresolved. V was cut by 5 bases and J by 2 bases, with 19 bases left in between. This CDR3 contains 16 residues. From germline, CDR1 is SGHTA and CDR2 FQGNSA. CDR3 DNA: TGTGCCAGCAGCAACCGGGCCATATCAGCCCCCTACGAGCAGTACTTC. It codes for CASSNRAISAPYEQYF.

This chain connects TRBV7-6 to TRBJ2-7; D ambiguous. V lost 1 base, J lost 7 bases, and 17 bases lay in between. Germline-derived CDR1 and CDR2 are SGHVS and FNYEAQ. CDR3 length: 15 amino acids. As DNA, the CDR3 is TGTGCCAGCAGCTTAGGGTCCAGTGGCGGTGCAGAGCAGTACTTC. Protein: CASSLGSSGGAEQYF.

This clonotype appeared a single time. This rearrangement joins TRBV11-3 to TRBJ2-1, with TRBD2 matching 9 bases. Per germline, CDR1 SGHNT and CDR2 YENEEA. This CDR3 has 16 residues. The V and J ends lost 5 bases and 7 bases, in that order; junction bases with no gene match: 12. This CDR3 is CASSPRASGVGNEQFF. The CDR3 DNA reads as TGTGCCAGCAGCCCAAGGGCTAGCGGGGTAGGTAATGAGCAGTTCTTC.

This clonotype has just a few counts. The chain links TRBV12-3 or TRBV12-4 to TRBJ1-4, with TRBD1 matching 8 bases. V shed 6 bases and J 7 bases; nucleotides not matched to a gene: 4. This CDR3 spans 13 amino acids. The CDR3 protein is CASRTGTGEKLFF. The CDR3 region has the DNA TGTGCCAGCAGAACCGGGACAGGTGAAAAACTGTTTTTT.

The genes are TRBV5-5 and TRBJ1-2, with a tentative D call TRBD1 (5 bases). V was clipped by 0 bases and J by 4 bases, with 10 bases between them. Germline CDR1 SGHKS, CDR2 YYEKEE (reference sequence). The CDR3 sequence is 14 residues long. CDR3 nucleotide sequence: TGTGCCAGCAGCTTGGAGGGGAAGGGCTATGGCTACACCTTC. This sequence encodes CASSLEGKGYGYTF. Full variable domain (rest looked up from reference TRBV5-5 and TRBJ1-2): DAGVTQSPTHLIKTRGQQVTLRCSPISGHKSVSWYQQVLGQGPQFIFQYYEKEERGRGNFPDRFSARQFPNYSSELNVNALLLGDSALYLCASSLEGKGYGYTFGSGTRLTVV.

The chain has TRBV12-3 or TRBV12-4 and TRBJ1-4; 7 bases are shared with TRBD1. This CDR3 spans 15 amino acids. V trimming: 5 bases; J trimming: 5 bases; junction bases outside the gene matches: 8. CDR3 DNA sequence: TGTGCCAGCAGTACCCTAAGGACAGGCAATGAAAAACTGTTTTTT. Protein: CASSTLRTGNEKLFF.

The chain joins TRBV12-3 or TRBV12-4 to TRBJ2-1; 8 bases are a match to TRBD1. Trimming took 5 bases from V and 15 from J; bases not matched to a gene: 21. CDR3 length equals 16 residues. This chain's CDR3 is CASSPGKDRVDGARFF. CDR3 sequence (DNA): TGTGCCAGCAGTCCAGGGAAGGACAGGGTCGACGGGGCACGGTTCTTC.

The gene calls are TRBV11-2 and TRBJ1-1; 7 positions agree with TRBD1. Looked up from germline, CDR1 is SGHAT and CDR2 is FQNNGV. Trimming took 5 bases from V and 1 from J; bases not matched to a gene: 7. The CDR3 loop spans 15 amino acids. CDR3 region: CASSNSGGPNTEAFF. CDR3 nucleotides: TGTGCCAGCAGCAATTCAGGGGGACCGAACACTGAAGCTTTCTTT.

This clonotype was found a few times. This rearrangement joins TRBV11-2 to TRBJ1-2, with 7 bases matching TRBD1. Germline trimming cut 3 bases from V and 4 bases from J; bases unmatched to any gene: 8. The CDR3 length is 15 residues. CDR1 and CDR2 from the germline V gene are SGHAT and FQNNGV. CDR3 DNA sequence: TGTGCCAGCAGCTTGGGTAGGGGGCAGGTCTATGGCTACACCTTC. It encodes CASSLGRGQVYGYTF.

The chain links TRBV24-1 to TRBJ2-2, with TRBD2 identical over 7 bases. The CDR3 contains 16 residues. CDR1 and CDR2 (germline): KGHDR, SFDVKD. J lost 0 bases, V lost 7 bases, and 7 bases had no gene match. This chain's CDR3 is CATSGGRETNTGELFF. In DNA form, the CDR3 reads TGTGCCACCAGCGGCGGGAGAGAAACGAACACCGGGGAGCTGTTTTTT.

This clonotype was found many times. The CDR3 spells CASSRTGVGNQPQHF. In nucleotides, the CDR3 is TGTGCCAGCAGCCGGACAGGGGTGGGCAATCAGCCCCAGCATTTT. The chain carries TRBV7-2 and TRBJ1-5, with 9 bases fitting TRBD1. Losses at the gene ends were 5 bases for V and 2 bases for J; bases not matched to a gene: 4. This CDR3 region has 15 residues. Germline CDR1 is SGHTA and CDR2 is FQGNSA.

The genes are TRBV19 and TRBJ2-3; 7 nucleotides agree with TRBD2. V lost 2 bases to trimming and J lost 3 bases; unmatched junction nucleotides: 8. CDR3 size: 16 residues. Germline V gene sequence: CDR1 LNHDA, CDR2 SQIVND (reference sequence). The CDR3 bases are TGTGCCAGTAGTATATTTGGGAGGGCCCCGACAGATACGCAGTATTTT. Translating it yields CASSIFGRAPTDTQYF.

This clonotype was observed a few times. This CDR3 reads CASSWDRHTGELFF. CDR3 in DNA: TGTGCTTCCAGCTGGGACAGACACACCGGGGAGCTGTTTTTT. This chain connects TRBV7-8 to TRBJ2-2; 7 bases are a match to TRBD1. CDR1 is SGHVS, CDR2 FQNEAQ, per germline. CDR3 length equals 14 residues.

This chain links TRBV20-1 with TRBJ2-7; D gene uncertain. The CDR3 is 14 residues long. The V gene lost 1 base and the J gene lost 7 bases, with 17 bases spanning the gap. Germline V gene data show CDR1 as DFQATT and CDR2 as SNEGSKA (reference sequence). The CDR3 sequence: CSARASTVAREQYF. CDR3 nucleotides: TGCAGTGCTAGAGCCTCGACGGTTGCGAGGGAGCAGTACTTC.

Only a few counts were recorded for this clonotype. The CDR3 is CASSLPASGAYNEQFF. DNA for the CDR3: TGTGCCAGCAGCTTACCAGCTAGCGGAGCTTACAATGAGCAGTTCTTC. The rearrangement links TRBV7-8 to TRBJ2-1; 7 bases align to TRBD2. Germline CDR1 SGHVS, CDR2 FQNEAQ. The CDR3 runs to 16 residues. J lost 4 bases, V lost 2 bases, and 8 bases had no gene match.

V gene TRBV10-3 combines with J gene TRBJ2-5, with D maybe TRBD1 (7 bases). CDR1 is ENHRY and CDR2 is SYGVKD in the germline V gene. Trimming left V 6 bases short and J 4 bases short, with 24 bases between. CDR3 length equals 17 residues. CDR3 DNA: TGTGCCATCAGGTCGTCAGGGGGAGGAAGGATAGGAGAGACCCAGTACTTC. It translates to CAIRSSGGGRIGETQYF.

The V call is TRBV12-3 or TRBV12-4, the J call TRBJ1-2, with TRBD1 matching 7 bases. The CDR3 runs 18 residues. V shed 7 bases, J shed 3 bases, and the junction held 20 bases outside the gene matches. CDR3 sequence (DNA): TGTGCCAGCAAGGGTCGGGACTTGGTAGGGGGCAAGGACTATGGCTACACCTTC. Translation: CASKGRDLVGGKDYGYTF.

This clonotype was counted many times. The chain employs TRBV7-2 and TRBJ2-3; 8 bases are shared with TRBD2. The CDR3 is made up of 17 amino acids. Germline values: CDR1 SGHTA, CDR2 FQGNSA. The ends lost 2 bases at V and 0 bases at J; junction bases unmatched: 7. The CDR3: CASSLFGGASSTDTQYF. The CDR3 DNA reads as TGTGCCAGCAGCTTATTCGGGGGGGCCTCCAGCACAGATACGCAGTATTTT.